This TCR beta chain came from a study of Graves' ophthalmopathy and Graves' hyperthyroidism. Germline CDR1 reads MNHEY; CDR2 reads SMNVEV (reference sequence). This CDR3 comprises 15 residues. V gave up 2 bases and J gave up 4 bases; unmatched junction bases: 4. Amplified material comprised TCR beta CDR3 regions derived from RNA transcripts. First-round RT-PCR used HTBI primers; second-round multiplex PCR followed. TCRdb used MiXCR to reprocess the multiplex PCR reads, holding one entry per CDR3 protein. This sample has some 410,000 distinct CDR3 sequences; under 25% occur once, and the top ten carry under 3.5%. PBMCs originated in 10 ml of fresh peripheral blood. Study-level results: Blood was where most expanded thyroid clonotypes above 0.001 frequency also turned up.

Many counts were recorded for this clonotype. Its antigen is currently unknown. The sample taken for sequencing was peripheral blood. The clonotype was recovered from a woman aged 18 to 35 with stable Graves' hyperthyroidism. V usage is TRBV27 and J usage is TRBJ1-5; TRBD1 matches at 8 bases. Here the CDR3 reads CASSLDRTGNQPQHF. CDR3 bases: TGTGCCAGCAGTTTAGACCGGACAGGGAATCAGCCCCAGCATTTT.